These 25 T cell receptor beta chains came from one sample sequenced in a study of metastatic and nonmetastatic thyroid tumors. Each patient came to thyroid surgery without any prior treatment (of any kind). Using MiXCR, TCRdb reanalyzed the PCR reads. The sample contains about 42,000 clones, 9% to 13% of which appear only once. The sample comprised blood. All receptors derive from a male donor with papillary thyroid cancer or a benign thyroid nodule (not recorded which). Some clones in this sample may be carry-over from other donors' samples.

This clone was seen many times. V gene TRBV28 combines with J gene TRBJ2-6, with TRBD1 matching 7 bases. The J segment lost 0 bases and the V segment lost 4 bases, leaving 3 bases of the junction unmatched. CDR3 length equals 16 residues. The germline V gene has CDR1 MDHEN and CDR2 SYDVKM. CDR3 residues: CASSWGQLSGANVLTF. Here the CDR3 DNA reads TGTGCCAGCAGTTGGGGACAGCTCTCTGGGGCCAACGTCCTGACTTTC.

By sample fraction, this clone is medium-sized (0.01 to 0.1%). The V call is TRBV28, the J call TRBJ2-7; 7 positions match TRBD1. J gave up 4 bases and V 5 bases, and 11 bases lay outside the gene matches. The germline V gene encodes CDR1 MDHEN and CDR2 SYDVKM. This CDR3 spans 15 amino acids. The CDR3 here is CASSPPMTGRYEQYF. DNA for the CDR3: TGTGCCAGCAGTCCACCTATGACAGGGCGTTACGAGCAGTACTTC. The variable domain in full, completed from reference TRBV28 and TRBJ2-7, reads DVKVTQSSRYLVKRTGEKVFLECVQDMDHENMFWYRQDPGLGLRLIYFSYDVKMKEKGDIPEGYSVSREKKERFSLILESASTNQTSMYLCASSPPMTGRYEQYFGPGTRLTVT.

In this sample, this clone turned up many times. This chain links TRBV6-2 or TRBV6-3 with TRBJ1-5; D possibly corresponds to TRBD1 (6 bases). Trimming removed 2 bases from V and 7 bases from J, with 18 bases in between. The CDR3 runs 16 residues. Germline loops: CDR1 MNHEY, CDR2 SVGEGT. The CDR3 sequence is CASSYGGGTIRQPQHF. The CDR3 region has the DNA TGTGCCAGCAGTTACGGGGGCGGGACGATTCGGCAGCCCCAGCATTTT.

This clone was detected ten times or more. CDR3 nucleotides: TGTGCCAGCAGTCTACGACAGGGCGCAACTAATGAAAAACTGTTTTTT. This translates into CASSLRQGATNEKLFF. The chain links TRBV12-3 or TRBV12-4 to TRBJ1-4, with TRBD1 identical over 7 bases. The CDR3 has 16 residues. V lost 5 bases, J lost 0 bases, and 6 bases stayed unmatched.

This clone has at least ten counts. The chain employs TRBV19 and TRBJ2-7; D tentatively fits TRBD1 or TRBD2 (5 bases each). The CDR3 length is 13 residues. Trimming pared 5 bases from V and 7 bases from J, leaving 15 bases between. Germline-derived CDR1 and CDR2 are LNHDA and SQIVND (reference sequence). CDR3 sequence reads: CASSLGPSREQYF. CDR3 in DNA: TGTGCCAGTAGTCTGGGACCTTCGAGGGAGCAGTACTTC. Complete variable domain (other parts from reference TRBV19 and TRBJ2-7): DGGITQSPKYLFRKEGQNVTLSCEQNLNHDAMYWYRQDPGQGLRLIYYSQIVNDFQKGDIAEGYSVSREKKESFPLTVTSAQKNPTAFYLCASSLGPSREQYFGPGTRLTVT.

The table lists this clone with many counts. The chain recombines TRBV19 with TRBJ2-3; 10 bases are shared with TRBD2. Trimming at V came to 9 bases and at J to 1 base, leaving 7 bases not matched to a gene. This CDR3 contains 15 residues. Germline CDR1 LNHDA, CDR2 SQIVND (reference sequence). CDR3 nucleotide sequence: TGTGCCAGCCATCTCAGCGGGAGGGGCACAGATACGCAGTATTTT. It translates to CASHLSGRGTDTQYF.

Many counts were recorded for this clone. V usage is TRBV4-3 and J usage is TRBJ2-4; D tentatively fits TRBD1 or TRBD2 (5 bases each). The CDR3 runs 16 residues. Germline V lookup: CDR1 LGHNA, CDR2 YSLEER. The ends were cut back, 1 base at V and 6 bases at J, with 16 bases in the middle. This chain's CDR3 is CASSQVIGARGNIQYF. The CDR3 region has the DNA TGCGCCAGCAGCCAAGTGATAGGGGCCCGGGGAAACATTCAGTACTTC.

This clone has ten or more counts. The chain uses TRBV19 and TRBJ2-1; possibly TRBD2 for D (5 bases). Germline lookup yields CDR1 LNHDA and CDR2 SQIVND (reference sequence). CDR3 length: 14 residues. The V and J ends lost 3 bases and 6 bases respectively, with 12 bases between them. CDR3 sequence (DNA): TGTGCCAGTAGTATGGGCGGGTTGTCCAATGAGCAGTTCTTC. This translates into CASSMGGLSNEQFF.

The chain is built from TRBV5-1 and TRBJ2-7; D possibly corresponds to TRBD2 (6 bases). CDR3 length equals 13 residues. Trimming shortened V by 3 bases and J by 5 bases, and 12 bases separated the two germline ends. Germline V gives CDR1 SGHRS, CDR2 YFSETQ. The CDR3 coding sequence is TGCGCCAGCAGCTGGGCGGGGAACGACGAGCAGTACTTC. It is translated as CASSWAGNDEQYF.

In its sample, this clone was seen many times. This chain joins TRBV28 and TRBJ2-3, with D possibly TRBD1 on 6 matching bases. Trimming stripped 2 bases from V and 6 bases from J, with 12 bases between. Germline CDR1 reads MDHEN; CDR2 reads SYDVKM. The CDR3 runs 14 residues. The CDR3 protein is CASSLQDSTDTQYF. CDR3 coding DNA: TGTGCCAGCAGTTTACAGGACAGTACGGATACGCAGTATTTT.

This clone is medium-sized. This chain joins TRBV28 and TRBJ1-5, with a weak D call TRBD1 (6 bases). Trimming took 3 bases from V and 3 from J, leaving 18 bases between them. The CDR3 is 17 residues long. Germline V gene lookup returns CDR1 MDHEN and CDR2 SYDVKM. The CDR3 DNA sequence: TGTGCCAGCAGTTTCTCAGCGGGGGGGCATTACAATCAGCCCCAGCATTTT. Protein product: CASSFSAGGHYNQPQHF.

In its sample, this clone was seen many times. This chain connects TRBV30 to TRBJ2-7; 8 bases match TRBD1. V lost 2 bases, J lost 5 bases, and 2 bases stayed unmatched. Germline assignment: CDR1 GTSNPN and CDR2 SVGIG (reference sequence). This CDR3 has 12 residues. The CDR3 loop is CAWSRTGNEQYF. CDR3 DNA: TGTGCCTGGAGTCGGACAGGGAACGAGCAGTACTTC. Supplemented by reference TRBV30 and TRBJ2-7, the full variable domain reads SQTIHQWPATLVQPVGSPLSLECTVEGTSNPNLYWYRQAAGRGLQLLFYSVGIGQISSEVPQNLSASRPQDRQFILSSKKLLLSDSGFYLCAWSRTGNEQYFGPGTRLTVT.

At least ten counts were recorded for this clone. The chain uses TRBV24-1 and TRBJ1-5; 8 bases line up with TRBD1. With 6 bases clipped from V and 0 bases from J, the junction kept 15 bases outside the gene matches. The germline V gene encodes CDR1 KGHDR and CDR2 SFDVKD. The CDR3 spans 19 residues. CDR3: CATSNSQPDRGNSNQPQHF. CDR3 DNA sequence: TGTGCCACCAGTAATTCGCAGCCTGACAGGGGAAATAGCAATCAGCCCCAGCATTTT.

This clone was detected ten times or more. V is TRBV27 and J is TRBJ2-5, with TRBD2 matching 7 bases. Germline lookup yields CDR1 MNHEY and CDR2 SMNVEV (reference sequence). This CDR3 has 16 residues. The trim removed 8 bases at V and 5 bases at J, leaving 17 bases unmatched. CDR3 DNA sequence: TGTGCCAGCCGGGGAGGGGAGTCCATAGGGAGGGAGACCCAGTACTTC. Protein product: CASRGGESIGRETQYF.

This clone was observed many times. V and J are TRBV15 and TRBJ2-5; D is undetermined. The germline V gene encodes CDR1 LNHNV and CDR2 YYDKDF (reference sequence). The CDR3 covers 12 residues. Trimming left V 0 bases short and J 7 bases short, with 6 bases between. The DNA of the CDR3 is TGTGCCACCAGCAGAGATGAAGGGACCCAGTACTTC. Its protein product is CATSRDEGTQYF.

The sample holds many counts of this clone. This rearrangement joins TRBV6-1 to TRBJ1-5; D remains unclear. The germline V gene has CDR1 MNHNS and CDR2 SASEGT. The CDR3 spans 15 residues. The V gene lost 5 bases and the J gene lost 5 bases, with 16 bases spanning the gap. The CDR3, as DNA: TGTGCCAGCAGTCCCCCACCCCCGGCGGATCAGCCCCAGCATTTT. Translated, it gives CASSPPPPADQPQHF.

This clone appeared many times. The J gene is TRBJ2-1, the V gene TRBV7-2; 9 nucleotides line up with TRBD2. Germline CDR1 SGHTA, CDR2 FQGNSA. V lost 3 bases, J lost 3 bases, and 9 bases stayed unmatched. This CDR3 is built from 17 residues. The CDR3 loop reads CASSFPSSGTNYNEQFF. The DNA for the CDR3 is TGTGCCAGCAGCTTCCCATCTAGCGGGACTAACTACAATGAGCAGTTCTTC.

Many counts were recorded for this clone. This CDR3 is CASSPTPLAGGGADTQYF. DNA for the CDR3: TGTGCCAGCAGCCCGACCCCCCTAGCGGGAGGAGGAGCAGATACGCAGTATTTT. The rearrangement links TRBV11-3 to TRBJ2-3, with 11 bases identical to TRBD2. V lost 5 bases and J lost 4; bases outside the gene matches: 14. Per germline, CDR1 SGHNT and CDR2 YENEEA. The CDR3 spans 18 residues.

Regarding this clone: With a much larger clone just one base away, this may be a read error. The rearrangement joins TRBV18 to TRBJ1-1, with D tentatively TRBD1 (5 bases). Germline V lookup: CDR1 KGHSH, CDR2 LQKENI. CDR3 length: 15 residues. CDR3 sequence: CASSPPRGVSTESFF. The DNA for the CDR3 is TGTGCCAGCTCACCACCGCGGGGCGTAAGCACTGAATCTTTCTTT.

Details on this clone: One base away lies a much larger clone, so this may be a sequencing read error. In the same sample, other DNA sequences code for this CDR3. The chain uses TRBV14 and TRBJ2-2; D may be TRBD1 or TRBD2 (5 bases each). CDR1 is SGHDN, CDR2 FVKESK, per germline. Trimming removed 6 bases from V and 4 bases from J, with 15 bases in between. The length of the CDR3 is 15 residues. CDR3 protein: CASRKGQGRTGELFF. The CDR3, as DNA: TGTGCCAGCAGGAAAGGGCAGGGACGCACCGGGGAGCTGTTTTTT.

This clone was detected many times. The rearrangement links TRBV11-2 to TRBJ1-2; D is unclear. Per germline, CDR1 SGHAT and CDR2 FQNNGV. The CDR3 covers 17 residues. With 4 bases removed from V and 1 base from J, the gap between germline ends came to 19 bases. The DNA of the CDR3 is TGTGCCAGCAGCTCGGGGTGGAGGCCACCCCATAACTATGGCTACACCTTC. Translated, it gives CASSSGWRPPHNYGYTF.

In this sample, this clone turned up many times. A single base separates this from a much larger clone, so it may be a read error. Lacking the conserved final phenylalanine or tryptophan, this CDR3 likely reflects a read error. The chain employs TRBV12-3 or TRBV12-4 and TRBJ2-7; the match to TRBD1 covers 8 bases. V lost 6 bases to trimming and J lost 5 bases; unmatched junction nucleotides: 15. The CDR3 sequence is 16 residues long. This CDR3 is CASSPPDRASLHEQYL. The DNA of the CDR3 is TGTGCCAGCAGCCCTCCGGACAGGGCCTCCTTACACGAGCAGTACCTC.

The V call is TRBV20-1, the J call TRBJ2-7, with a possible D match to TRBD1 (6 bases). The CDR3 length is 15 residues. V was shortened by 1 base and J by 3 bases, with 16 bases between the two germline ends. CDR1 DFQATT and CDR2 SNEGSKA come from the germline V gene (reference sequence). CDR3 DNA sequence: TGCAGTGCTAGAGGACAGGATTTCCCCTTCTACGAGCAGTACTTC. This encodes CSARGQDFPFYEQYF.

To note about this clone: A read error may be the cause here, since a much bigger clone is one base away. This rearrangement joins TRBV4-3 to TRBJ1-2; tentative D call: TRBD1 (5 bases). The CDR3 loop spans 17 amino acids. The germline V gene has CDR1 LGHNA and CDR2 YSLEER. CDR3 protein: CASSQEGVSGLNYGHTF. CDR3 sequence (DNA): TGCGCCAGCAGCCAAGAAGGGGTTTCGGGTCTTAACTATGGCCACACCTTC.

This clone was recorded at least ten times. CDR3 sequence (DNA): TGTGCCAGCAGCCCTTCCAGGTCGTACGGTGAGCAGTTCTTC. Protein: CASSPSRSYGEQFF. The chain has TRBV11-2 and TRBJ2-1; D uncertain. Trimming shortened V by 5 bases and J by 9 bases, and 17 bases separated the two germline ends. Germline V CDR1 and CDR2: SGHAT, FQNNGV. This CDR3 contains 14 residues.